This T cell receptor (beta chain) was sequenced for a study of molecular identifiers for immune sequencing clone quantification. This clonotype came up a few times. In germline, CDR1 is MDHEN, CDR2 SYDVKM. V lost 5 bases and J lost 9; bases outside the gene matches: 12. The CDR3 is made up of 14 amino acids. Preparation of the bulk TCR libraries relied on previously described methods and listed TCR primers. TCRdb called the PCR reads again in MiXCR, with one record for every CDR3 protein. The sample records about 510,000 distinct CDR3 sequences, roughly 26% being singletons. A CD8+CD4-CCR7+CD45RA+ phenotype served as the sorting definition for naive CD8 T cells.

This TCR came from a human donor in good health. Some libraries in this study had Jurkat cell RNA spiked in. The chain carries TRBV28 and TRBJ1-1; 7 positions agree with TRBD1. Material for sequencing was naive CD8+ T cells from blood, with Jurkat cell RNA spiked in. The subset: FACS-sorted CD8+CD4-CCR7+CD45RA+ naive T cells. Here the CDR3 DNA reads TGTGCCAGCAGTCTTATACAACCGGGACAGAAAGCTTTCTTT. Protein: CASSLIQPGQKAFF.